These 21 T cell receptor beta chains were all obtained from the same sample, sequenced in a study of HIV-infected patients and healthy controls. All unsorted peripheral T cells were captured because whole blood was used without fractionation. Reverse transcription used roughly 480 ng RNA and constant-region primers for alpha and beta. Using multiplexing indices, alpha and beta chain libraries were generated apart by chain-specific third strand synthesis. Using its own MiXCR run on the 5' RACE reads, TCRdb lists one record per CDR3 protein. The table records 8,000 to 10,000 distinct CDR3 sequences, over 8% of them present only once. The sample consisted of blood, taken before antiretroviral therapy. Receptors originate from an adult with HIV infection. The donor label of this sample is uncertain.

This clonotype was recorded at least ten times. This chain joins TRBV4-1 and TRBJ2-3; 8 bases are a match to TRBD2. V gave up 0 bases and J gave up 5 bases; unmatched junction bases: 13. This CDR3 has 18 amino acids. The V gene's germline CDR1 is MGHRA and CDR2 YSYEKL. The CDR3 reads CASSQELKREWGGDTQYF. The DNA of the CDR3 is TGCGCCAGCAGCCAAGAGCTGAAGCGGGAGTGGGGGGGAGATACGCAGTATTTT.

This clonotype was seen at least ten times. The CDR3 here is CASSGTEKREKLFF. CDR3 sequence (DNA): TGTGCCAGCAGTGGGACGGAGAAGAGGGAAAAACTGTTTTTT. The chain links TRBV12-3 or TRBV12-4 to TRBJ1-4; a possible D gene is TRBD1 (5 bases). The CDR3 is 14 residues long. V was clipped by 5 bases and J by 8 bases, with 15 bases between them.

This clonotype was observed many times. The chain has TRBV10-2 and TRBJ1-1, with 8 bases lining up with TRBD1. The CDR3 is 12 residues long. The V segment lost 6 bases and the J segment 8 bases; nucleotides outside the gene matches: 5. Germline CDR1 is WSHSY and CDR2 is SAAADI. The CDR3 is CASRDRGREAFF. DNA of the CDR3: TGCGCCAGCAGAGACAGGGGCCGAGAAGCTTTCTTT.

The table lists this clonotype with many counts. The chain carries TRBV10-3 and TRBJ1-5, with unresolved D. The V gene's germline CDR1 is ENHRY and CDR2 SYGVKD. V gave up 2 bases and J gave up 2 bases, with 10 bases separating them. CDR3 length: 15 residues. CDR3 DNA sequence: TGTGCCATCAGTGAGGGTGGGCAGGGCAATCAGCCCCAGCATTTT. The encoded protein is CAISEGGQGNQPQHF.

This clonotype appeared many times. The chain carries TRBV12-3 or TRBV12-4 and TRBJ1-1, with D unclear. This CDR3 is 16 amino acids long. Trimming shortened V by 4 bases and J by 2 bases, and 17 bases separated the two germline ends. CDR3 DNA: TGTGCCAGCAGTTCCTTGGCGTGGGGTCTTAACACTGAAGCTTTCTTT. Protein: CASSSLAWGLNTEAFF.

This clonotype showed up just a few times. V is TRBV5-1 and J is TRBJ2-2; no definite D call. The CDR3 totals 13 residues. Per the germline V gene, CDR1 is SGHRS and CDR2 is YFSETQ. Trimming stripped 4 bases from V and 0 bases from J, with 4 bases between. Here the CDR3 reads CASSPSNTGELFF. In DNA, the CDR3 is TGCGCCAGCAGCCCTTCGAACACCGGGGAGCTGTTTTTT.

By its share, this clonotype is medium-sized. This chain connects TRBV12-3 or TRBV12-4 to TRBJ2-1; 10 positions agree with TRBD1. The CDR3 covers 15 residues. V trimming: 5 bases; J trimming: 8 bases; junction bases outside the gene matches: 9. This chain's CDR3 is CASSIRQGAGDEQFF. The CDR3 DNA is TGTGCCAGCAGTATAAGACAGGGGGCGGGGGATGAGCAGTTCTTC.

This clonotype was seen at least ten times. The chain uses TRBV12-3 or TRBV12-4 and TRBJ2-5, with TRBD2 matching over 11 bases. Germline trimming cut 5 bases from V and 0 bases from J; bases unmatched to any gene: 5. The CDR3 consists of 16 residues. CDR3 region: CASSPTSGGHQETQYF. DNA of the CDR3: TGTGCCAGCAGTCCTACTAGCGGGGGACACCAAGAGACCCAGTACTTC.

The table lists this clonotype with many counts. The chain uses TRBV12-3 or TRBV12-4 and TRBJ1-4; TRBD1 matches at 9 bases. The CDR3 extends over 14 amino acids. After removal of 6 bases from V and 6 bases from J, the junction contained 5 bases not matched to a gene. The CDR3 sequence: CASRLGQGYEKLFF. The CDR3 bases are TGTGCCAGCAGGCTGGGACAGGGTTATGAAAAACTGTTTTTT.

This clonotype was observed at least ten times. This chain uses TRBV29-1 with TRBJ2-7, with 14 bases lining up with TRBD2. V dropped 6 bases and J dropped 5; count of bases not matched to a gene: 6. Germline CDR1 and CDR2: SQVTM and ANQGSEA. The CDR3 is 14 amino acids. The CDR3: CSVGPGLAGDEQYF. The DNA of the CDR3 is TGCAGCGTGGGTCCGGGACTAGCGGGAGACGAGCAGTACTTC.

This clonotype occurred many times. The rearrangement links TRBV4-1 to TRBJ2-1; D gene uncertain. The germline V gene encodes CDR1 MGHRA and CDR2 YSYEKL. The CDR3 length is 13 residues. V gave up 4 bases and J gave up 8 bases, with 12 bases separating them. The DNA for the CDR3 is TGCGCCAGCAGCCGAGCCCCCAGGCATGAGCAGTTCTTC. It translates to CASSRAPRHEQFF.

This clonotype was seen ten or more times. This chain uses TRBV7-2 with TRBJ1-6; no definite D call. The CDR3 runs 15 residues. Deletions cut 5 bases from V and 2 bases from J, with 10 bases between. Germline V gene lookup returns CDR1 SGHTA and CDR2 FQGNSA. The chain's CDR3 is CASSHDKTYNSPLHF. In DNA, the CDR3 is TGTGCCAGCAGCCATGACAAGACCTATAATTCACCCCTCCACTTT.

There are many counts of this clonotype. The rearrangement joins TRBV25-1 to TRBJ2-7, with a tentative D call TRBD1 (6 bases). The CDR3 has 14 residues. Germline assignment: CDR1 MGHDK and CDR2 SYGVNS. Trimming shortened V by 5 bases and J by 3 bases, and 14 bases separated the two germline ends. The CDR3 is CASSRAGVYYEQYF. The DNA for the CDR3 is TGTGCCAGCAGTAGGGCAGGGGTATACTACGAGCAGTACTTC.

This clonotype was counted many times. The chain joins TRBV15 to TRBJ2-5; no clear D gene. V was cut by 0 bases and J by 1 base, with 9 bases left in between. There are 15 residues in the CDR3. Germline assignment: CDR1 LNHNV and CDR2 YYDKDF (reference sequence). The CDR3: CATSRDLATQETQYF. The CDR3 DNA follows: TGTGCCACCAGCAGAGATCTGGCCACCCAAGAGACCCAGTACTTC.

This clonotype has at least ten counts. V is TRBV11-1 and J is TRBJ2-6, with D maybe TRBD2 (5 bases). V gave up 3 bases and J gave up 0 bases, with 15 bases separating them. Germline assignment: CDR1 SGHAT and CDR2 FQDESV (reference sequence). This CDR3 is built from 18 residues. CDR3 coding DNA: TGTGCCAGCAGCTTGCGGGCCGGAACCTTCTCTGGGGCCAACGTCCTGACTTTC. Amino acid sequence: CASSLRAGTFSGANVLTF.

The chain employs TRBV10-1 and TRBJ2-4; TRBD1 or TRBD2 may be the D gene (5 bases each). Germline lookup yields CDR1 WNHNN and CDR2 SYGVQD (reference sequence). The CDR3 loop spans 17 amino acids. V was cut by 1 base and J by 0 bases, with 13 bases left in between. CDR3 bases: TGCGCCAGCAGTGAGTTCGGGACCCCAATAGCCAAAAACATTCAGTACTTC. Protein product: CASSEFGTPIAKNIQYF.

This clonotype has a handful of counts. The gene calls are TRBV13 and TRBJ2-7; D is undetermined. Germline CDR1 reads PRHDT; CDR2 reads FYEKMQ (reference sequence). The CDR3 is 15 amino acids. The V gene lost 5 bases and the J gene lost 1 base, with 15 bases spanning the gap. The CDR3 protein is CASSHLKESSYEQYF. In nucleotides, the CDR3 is TGTGCCAGCAGCCATCTGAAGGAATCTTCCTACGAGCAGTACTTC.

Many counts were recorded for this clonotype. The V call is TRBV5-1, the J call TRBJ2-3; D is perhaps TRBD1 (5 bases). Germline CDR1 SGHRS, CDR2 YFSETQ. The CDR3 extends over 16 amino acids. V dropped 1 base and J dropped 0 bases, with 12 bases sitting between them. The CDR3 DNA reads TGCGCCAGCAGCTTGTTGTCAGACAGAAGCACAGATACGCAGTATTTT. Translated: CASSLLSDRSTDTQYF. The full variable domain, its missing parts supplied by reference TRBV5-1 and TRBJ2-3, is KAGVTQTPRYLIKTRGQQVTLSCSPISGHRSVSWYQQTPGQGLQFLFEYFSETQRNKGNFPGRFSGRQFSNSRSEMNVSTLELGDSALYLCASSLLSDRSTDTQYFGPGTRLTVL.

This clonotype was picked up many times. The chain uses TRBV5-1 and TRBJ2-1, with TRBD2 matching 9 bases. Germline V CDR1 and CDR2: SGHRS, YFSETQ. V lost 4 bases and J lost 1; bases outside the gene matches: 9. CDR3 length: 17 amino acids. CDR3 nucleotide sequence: TGCGCCAGCAGCCAAGCTAGCGGGGCTACATCCTACAATGAGCAGTTCTTC. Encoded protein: CASSQASGATSYNEQFF. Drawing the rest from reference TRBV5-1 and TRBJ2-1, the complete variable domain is KAGVTQTPRYLIKTRGQQVTLSCSPISGHRSVSWYQQTPGQGLQFLFEYFSETQRNKGNFPGRFSGRQFSNSRSEMNVSTLELGDSALYLCASSQASGATSYNEQFFGPGTRLTVL.

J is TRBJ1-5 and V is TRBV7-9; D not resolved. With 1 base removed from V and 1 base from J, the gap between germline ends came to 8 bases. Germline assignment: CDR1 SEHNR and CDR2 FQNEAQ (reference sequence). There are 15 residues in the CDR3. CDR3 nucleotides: TGTGCCAGCAGCTTAGGAGGGAGGAGCAATCAGCCCCAGCATTTT. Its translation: CASSLGGRSNQPQHF.

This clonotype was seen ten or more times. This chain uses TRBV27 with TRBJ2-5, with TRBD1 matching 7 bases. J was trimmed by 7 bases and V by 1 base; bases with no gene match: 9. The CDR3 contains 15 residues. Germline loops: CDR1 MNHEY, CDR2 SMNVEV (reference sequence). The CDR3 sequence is CASSLYRGDEGTQYF. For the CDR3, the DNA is TGTGCCAGCAGTTTATACAGGGGCGACGAAGGGACCCAGTACTTC.